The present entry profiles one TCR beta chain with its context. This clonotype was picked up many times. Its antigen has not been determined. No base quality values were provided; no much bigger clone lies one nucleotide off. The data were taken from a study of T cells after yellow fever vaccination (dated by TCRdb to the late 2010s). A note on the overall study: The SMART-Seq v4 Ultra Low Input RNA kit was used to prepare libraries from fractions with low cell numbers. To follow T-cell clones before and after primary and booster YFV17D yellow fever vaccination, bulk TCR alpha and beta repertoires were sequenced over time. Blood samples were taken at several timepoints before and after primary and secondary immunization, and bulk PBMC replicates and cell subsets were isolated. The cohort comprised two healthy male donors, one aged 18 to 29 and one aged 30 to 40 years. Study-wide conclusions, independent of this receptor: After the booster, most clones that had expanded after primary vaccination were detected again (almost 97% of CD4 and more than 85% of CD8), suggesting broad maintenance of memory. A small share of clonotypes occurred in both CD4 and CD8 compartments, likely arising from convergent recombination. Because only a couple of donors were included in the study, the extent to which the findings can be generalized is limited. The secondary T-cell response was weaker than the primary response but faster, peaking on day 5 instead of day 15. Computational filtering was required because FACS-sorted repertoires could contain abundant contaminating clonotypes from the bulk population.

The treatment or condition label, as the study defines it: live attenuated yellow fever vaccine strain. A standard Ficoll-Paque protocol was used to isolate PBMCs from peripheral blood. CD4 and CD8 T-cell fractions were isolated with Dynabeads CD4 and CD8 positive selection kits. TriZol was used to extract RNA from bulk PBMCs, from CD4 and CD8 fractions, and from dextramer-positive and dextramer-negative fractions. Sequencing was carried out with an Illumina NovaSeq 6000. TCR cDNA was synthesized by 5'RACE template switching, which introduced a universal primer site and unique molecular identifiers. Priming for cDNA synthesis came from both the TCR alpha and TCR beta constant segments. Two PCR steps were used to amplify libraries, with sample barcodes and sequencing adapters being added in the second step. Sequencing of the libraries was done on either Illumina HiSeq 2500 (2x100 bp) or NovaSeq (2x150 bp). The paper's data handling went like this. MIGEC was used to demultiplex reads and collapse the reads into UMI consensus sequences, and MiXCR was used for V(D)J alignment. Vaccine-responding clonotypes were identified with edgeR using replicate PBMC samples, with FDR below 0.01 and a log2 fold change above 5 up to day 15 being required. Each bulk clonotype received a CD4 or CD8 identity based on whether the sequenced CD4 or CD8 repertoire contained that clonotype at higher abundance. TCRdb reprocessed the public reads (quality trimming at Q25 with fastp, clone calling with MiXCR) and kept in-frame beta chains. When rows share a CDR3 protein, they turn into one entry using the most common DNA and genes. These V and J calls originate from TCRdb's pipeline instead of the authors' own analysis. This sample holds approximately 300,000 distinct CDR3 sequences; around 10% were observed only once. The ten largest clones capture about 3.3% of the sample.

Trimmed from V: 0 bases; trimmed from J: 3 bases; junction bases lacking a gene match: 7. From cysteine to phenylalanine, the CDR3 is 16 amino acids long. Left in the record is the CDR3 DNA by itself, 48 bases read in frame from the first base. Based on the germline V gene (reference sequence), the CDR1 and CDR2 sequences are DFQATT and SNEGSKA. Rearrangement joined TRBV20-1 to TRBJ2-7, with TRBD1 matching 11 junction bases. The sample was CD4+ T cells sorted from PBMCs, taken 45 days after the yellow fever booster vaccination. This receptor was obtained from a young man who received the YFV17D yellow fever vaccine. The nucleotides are TGCAGTGCTAGAGAACTAGGGGACAGGGGGATCTACGAGCAGTACTTC. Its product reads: CSARELGDRGIYEQYF.